This is a list of T cell receptor beta chains from one sample in a study of cytomegalovirus exposure and HLA in healthy donors. Profiled with immunoSEQ multiplex PCR; TCRdb holds only in-frame clones, not every one. The listing records some 130,000 clones. What was sequenced was PBMCs. These receptors were taken from a woman aged 35 to 49 in good health and CMV-seropositive. Both conserved end residues are part of each CDR3. The D gene is left open where the match is weak.

D	V	J	DNA	CDR3
TRBD2	TRBV9	TRBJ2-1	TGTGCCAGCAGCTTCGGGACTAGCGCCTTTTACAATGAGCAGTTCTTC	CASSFGTSAFYNEQFF
-	TRBV19	TRBJ1-5	TGTGCCAGTAGTATAGTGGTGAGGGCCAATCAGCCCCAGCATTTT	CASSIVVRANQPQHF
TRBD1	TRBV6-6	TRBJ2-7	TGTGCCAGCAGAGCCCCGGGACAGGCCTCCTACGAGCAGTACTTC	CASRAPGQASYEQYF
-	TRBV30	TRBJ1-3	TGTGCCTGGAGAGGACAGTTGGTTGGAAACACCATATATTTT	CAWRGQLVGNTIYF
-	TRBV12-2	TRBJ2-7	TGTGCAAGTCGCTCACTTCCAGGGACTGAATGTCCCTACGAGCAGTACTTC	CASRSLPGTECPYEQYF
TRBD1	TRBV11-2	TRBJ2-7	TGTGCCAGCAGCTTAGATGGGGACAGGATCTACGAGCAGTACTTC	CASSLDGDRIYEQYF
-	TRBV19	TRBJ1-2	TGTGCCAGTAGTTCAGGGTCTAACTATGGCTACACCTTC	CASSSGSNYGYTF
-	TRBV7-2	TRBJ1-2	TGTGCCAGCAGCTTAGAGGCGGCGGGCTACACCTTC	CASSLEAAGYTF
-	TRBV10-1	TRBJ2-7	TGCGCCAGCAGTGAATCAGGGTCCCTTTCCTACGAGCAGTACTTC	CASSESGSLSYEQYF
-	TRBV6-1	TRBJ2-4	TGTGCCAGCAGTGAACAATCCCCCGGGGTGAAGTACTTC	CASSEQSPGVKYF
TRBD1	TRBV7-9	TRBJ2-1	TGTGCCAGCAGCTTAATTAAGGACAGGGTGGTTTTCTTC	CASSLIKDRVVFF
-	TRBV10-1	TRBJ2-2	TGCGCCAGCAGTGAGGGTCAGAAGAACACCGGGGAGCTGTTTTTT	CASSEGQKNTGELFF
-	TRBV27	TRBJ2-7	TGTGCCAGCAGTGCTCTTTCAGGGACTGGTTCCTACGAGCAGTACTTC	CASSALSGTGSYEQYF
TRBD2	TRBV10-3	TRBJ2-6	TGTGCCATCAGTGAGGGAGCGGGGGGCTCTGGGGCCAACGTCCTGACTTTC	CAISEGAGGSGANVLTF
TRBD2	TRBV4-2	TRBJ2-7	TGTGCCAGCATTCACCGGGAGGGCCGATACGAGCAGTACTTC	CASIHREGRYEQYF
TRBD1	TRBV28	TRBJ2-7	TGTGCCAGCAGTGTCGGGACAGGCCTATACGAGCAGTACTTC	CASSVGTGLYEQYF
TRBD1	TRBV11-3	TRBJ1-1	TGTGCCAGCAGCTCTTCGACAGGGGGCGGCACTGAAACTTTCTTT	CASSSSTGGGTETFF
TRBD2	TRBV5-5	TRBJ2-1	TGTGCCAGCAGCTCGGCTAGCGGGGAGGGGAATGAGCAGTTCTTC	CASSSASGEGNEQFF
-	TRBV28	TRBJ2-3	TGTGCCAGCAGCCGGTTTTTCGTGCAAACTACAGATACGCAGTATTTT	CASSRFFVQTTDTQYF
TRBD2	TRBV5-5	TRBJ2-1	TGTGCCAGCAGCCCGGGACTAGCGGGAGGCGTCTACAATGAGCAGTTCTTC	CASSPGLAGGVYNEQFF
-	TRBV5-1	TRBJ1-1	TGCGCCAGCAGCCCAGGGCCCACAAACACTGAAGCTTTCTTT	CASSPGPTNTEAFF
TRBD2	TRBV11-1	TRBJ2-7	TGTGCCAGCAGCTTATCCCTAGCGGGAGTCTCCTACGAGCAGTACTTC	CASSLSLAGVSYEQYF
-	TRBV5-1	TRBJ2-3	TGCGCCAGCAGCTTGGGACACCCCACAGATACGCAGTATTTT	CASSLGHPTDTQYF
TRBD2	TRBV5-4	TRBJ2-1	TGTGCCAGCAGCCTGCCCCTAGCGGATGAGCAGTTCTTC	CASSLPLADEQFF
-	TRBV11-2	TRBJ2-2	TGTGCCAGCAGCTTGAATCTCGCGGGCACCGGGGAGCTGTTTTTT	CASSLNLAGTGELFF
TRBD1	TRBV29-1	TRBJ2-7	TGCAGCGTTGCCGGGGACAGGGGTCTCTACGAGCAGTACTTC	CSVAGDRGLYEQYF
-	TRBV7-2	TRBJ1-1	TGTGCCAGCAGCTGGGGCCTTGTGAACACTGAAGCTTTCTTT	CASSWGLVNTEAFF
TRBD1	TRBV7-9	TRBJ2-7	TGTGCCAGCAGCCGGGACAGGGGCCTCTACGAGCAGTACTTC	CASSRDRGLYEQYF
-	TRBV2	TRBJ2-5	TGTGCCAGCCGTACCGCGTACCCGCAGGTACAAGAGACCCAGTACTTC	CASRTAYPQVQETQYF
TRBD1	TRBV5-1	TRBJ2-7	TGCGCCAGCAGCCTCGCCCAGACAGGGGGCGACAAGCAGTACTTC	CASSLAQTGGDKQYF
TRBD2	TRBV11-2	TRBJ2-3	TGTGCCAGCAGCGGGTCGGGAGGGGCAGATACGCAGTATTTT	CASSGSGGADTQYF
-	TRBV7-2	TRBJ2-1	TGTGCCAGCAGCTTAGGCCCCAGCAGGGGCTACAATGAGCAGTTCTTC	CASSLGPSRGYNEQFF
TRBD1	TRBV29-1	TRBJ2-7	TGCAGCGCCGGGACAGGGGGCAATTTCGAGCAGTACTTC	CSAGTGGNFEQYF
-	TRBV7-2	TRBJ1-4	TGTGCCAGCAGCTTAACGGGGTTGATTGAAAAACTGTTTTTT	CASSLTGLIEKLFF
-	TRBV5-6	TRBJ2-7	TGTGCCAGCAGCTGGGGGACAAGGGGTAGTGACGAGCAGTACTTC	CASSWGTRGSDEQYF
-	TRBV28	TRBJ1-2	TGTGCCAGCACTATAAAGGGGGACGGGGCCTATGGCTACACCTTC	CASTIKGDGAYGYTF
-	TRBV28	TRBJ2-1	TGTGCCAGCAGTTTATCTGCCGGGACTCAAGAGCAGTTCTTC	CASSLSAGTQEQFF
TRBD1	TRBV25-1	TRBJ2-6	TGTGCCAGCACTACAGGGGCTGGGGCCAACGTCCTGACTTTC	CASTTGAGANVLTF
-	TRBV6-5	TRBJ2-1	TGTGCCAGCAGTTACCGGTTAGGAGATGAGCAGTTCTTC	CASSYRLGDEQFF
-	TRBV7-8	TRBJ2-3	TGTGCCAGCAGCTTAGGAACAGGGCAGTATTTT	CASSLGTGQYF
TRBD2	TRBV19	TRBJ2-4	TGTGCCAGTAGGACCCTAGCGGGGGGTAACATTCAGTACTTC	CASRTLAGGNIQYF
-	TRBV10-3	TRBJ1-4	TGTGCCATCAGTGAGTCGAACGGGGATTCGGATGAAAAACTGTTTTTT	CAISESNGDSDEKLFF
-	TRBV4-1	TRBJ2-2	TGCGCCAGCAGCCAAGGTGGCAGAGGGAGGCGGGCCGGGGAGCTGTTTTTT	CASSQGGRGRRAGELFF
-	TRBV11-1	TRBJ2-2	TGTGCCAGCAGCCCACGCCGGGCCGGGGAGCTGTTTTTT	CASSPRRAGELFF
-	TRBV11-2	TRBJ2-3	TGTGCCAGCAGCCGGACCACGGGGGATACGCAGTATTTT	CASSRTTGDTQYF
TRBD1	TRBV19	TRBJ2-1	TGTGCCAGTAGTATGTCGGGACAGGTTTACAATGAGCAGTTCTTC	CASSMSGQVYNEQFF
TRBD1	TRBV19	TRBJ1-2	TGTGCCAGTATCCGGACAGGGAACTATGGCTACACCTTC	CASIRTGNYGYTF
TRBD1	TRBV6-6	TRBJ2-3	TGTGCCAGCAGTTCTTTGGACAGGGGAGGAACAGATACGCAGTATTTT	CASSSLDRGGTDTQYF
TRBD2	TRBV28	TRBJ2-5	TGTGCCAGCAGCCCCAATCTAAGCGGGAAAGGGGAGACCCAGTACTTC	CASSPNLSGKGETQYF
TRBD1	TRBV7-6	TRBJ2-1	TGTGCCAGCAGCCCCGGGACAGGGGGGGTCAATGAGCAGTTCTTC	CASSPGTGGVNEQFF
-	TRBV18	TRBJ2-1	TGTGCCAGCTCACCAACGACGGGAAATGAGCAGTTCTTC	CASSPTTGNEQFF
TRBD1	TRBV27	TRBJ2-7	TGTGCCAGCAGATCGGGACAGCAGGCCTACGAGCAGTACTTC	CASRSGQQAYEQYF
TRBD2	TRBV19	TRBJ2-1	TGTGCCAGTAGTCCCCGGACTAGCGGACACAATGAGCAGTTCTTC	CASSPRTSGHNEQFF
TRBD2	TRBV5-1	TRBJ2-5	TGCGCCAGCAGCCCGGGACTAGCGGGAGTCGAGACCCAGTACTTC	CASSPGLAGVETQYF